One T cell receptor (beta chain) is described in this entry. A second PCR of about 6 to 11 cycles used a sample-barcoded 5' primer and a J-beta primer mix. TCRdb redid the calling of the 5' RACE reads with MiXCR, one entry per CDR3 protein. The sample consists of around 970,000 distinct CDR3 sequences, roughly 51% of them appearing once. The data were taken from a study of blood T cells in healthy people across ages. Sequenced material: blood. The origin of this receptor is a woman between 55 and 75 years old in good health.

The CDR3 region has the DNA TGTGCCAGCAGCCGACTAGCCGGTGGTGAGCAGTTCTTC. Protein: CASSRLAGGEQFF. The genes are TRBV7-2 and TRBJ2-1; 7 bases line up with TRBD2. CDR3 length: 13 residues. Trimming cost V 5 bases and J 9 bases; bases outside gene matches: 7. The germline V gene has CDR1 SGHTA and CDR2 FQGNSA.